These T cell receptor gamma chains were read from a single sample in a study of human gamma delta and Vdelta1 T cells. Their antigens remain unidentified. TCRdb re-called clones from the PCR reads using CATT. Of about 3,900 gamma-chain clones listed, over 15% are singletons. Sequenced material: Vdelta1 gamma-delta T cells from blood grown in culture (DOT cells). The origin of the receptors is a human donor in good health. Each CDR3 is given with its conserved first and last residue. Clone size appears in some rows only: once, few, many, or a class for an expanded clone.

TRGJ1/TRGJ2 TRGV4 few CATWDGFYYKKLF TGTGCCACCTGGGATGGGTTCTACTATAAGAAACTCTTT
TRGJ1/TRGJ2 TRGV5 few CATWDIYKKLF TGTGCCACCTGGGACATCTATAAGAAACTCTTT
TRGJ1/TRGJ2 TRGV4 few CATWDAKLTNYYKKLF TGTGCCACCTGGGACGCTAAACTCACGAATTATTATAAGAAACTCTTT
TRGJ1/TRGJ2 TRGV8 medium-sized CATWDKNYYKKLF TGTGCCACCTGGGATAAGAATTATTATAAGAAACTCTTT
TRGJ1/TRGJ2 TRGV10 few CAAWDKQSRDKKLF TGTGCTGCGTGGGATAAACAAAGCCGAGATAAGAAACTCTTT
TRGJ1/TRGJ2 TRGV2 NA CATWDTAYYKKLF TGTGCCACCTGGGACACCGCTTATTATAAGAAACTCTTT
TRGJ1/TRGJ2 TRGV5 NA CATWDRPWKLF TGTGCCACCTGGGACAGGCCGTGGAAACTCTTT
TRGJ1/TRGJ2 TRGV4 few CATWDGNYKKLF TGTGCCACCTGGGATGGTAATTATAAGAAACTCTTT
TRGJ1/TRGJ2 TRGV4 NA CATWDGPVGYKKLF TGTGCCACCTGGGATGGGCCTGTTGGTTATAAGAAACTCTTT
TRGJ1/TRGJ2 TRGV3 medium-sized CATWDRLGQYYKKLF TGTGCCACCTGGGACAGGCTGGGGCAATATTATAAGAAACTCTTT